The 2 T cell receptor beta chains below were found in one sample sequenced in a study of graft-versus-host responses after intestinal transplantation. The repertoire was sequenced with immunoSEQ multiplex PCR; TCRdb's copy has only in-frame clones and lacks some. The table lists fewer than 60,000 clones, around 85% of them singletons. These receptors have no identified antigens. The sample here was unstimulated CD4+ T cells sorted from spleen or lymph node cells, taken before transplant. These receptors were collected from a human donor who was the organ donor for an intestinal transplant.

The chain uses TRBV6-5 and TRBJ2-2; 12 bases fit TRBD2. CDR3 length: 15 residues. In germline, CDR1 is MNHEY, CDR2 SVGAGI. Trimming removed 7 bases from V and 4 bases from J; junction bases left unmatched: 4. CDR3 in DNA: TGTGCCAGCACCATGACTAGCGGGAGCACCGGGGAGCTGTTTTTT. It is translated as CASTMTSGSTGELFF.

The chain couples TRBV19 to TRBJ1-5; D gene ambiguous. From germline, CDR1 is LNHDA and CDR2 SQIVND (reference sequence). This CDR3 spans 13 amino acids. Trimming stripped 0 bases from V and 4 bases from J, with 4 bases between. In nucleotides, the CDR3 is TGTGCCAGTAGTATAGATGGGAATCAGCCCCAGCATTTT. Translation gives CASSIDGNQPQHF. Full variable domain (outside the CDR3, taken from reference TRBV19 and TRBJ1-5): DGGITQSPKYLFRKEGQNVTLSCEQNLNHDAMYWYRQDPGQGLRLIYYSQIVNDFQKGDIAEGYSVSREKKESFPLTVTSAQKNPTAFYLCASSIDGNQPQHFGDGTRLSIL.